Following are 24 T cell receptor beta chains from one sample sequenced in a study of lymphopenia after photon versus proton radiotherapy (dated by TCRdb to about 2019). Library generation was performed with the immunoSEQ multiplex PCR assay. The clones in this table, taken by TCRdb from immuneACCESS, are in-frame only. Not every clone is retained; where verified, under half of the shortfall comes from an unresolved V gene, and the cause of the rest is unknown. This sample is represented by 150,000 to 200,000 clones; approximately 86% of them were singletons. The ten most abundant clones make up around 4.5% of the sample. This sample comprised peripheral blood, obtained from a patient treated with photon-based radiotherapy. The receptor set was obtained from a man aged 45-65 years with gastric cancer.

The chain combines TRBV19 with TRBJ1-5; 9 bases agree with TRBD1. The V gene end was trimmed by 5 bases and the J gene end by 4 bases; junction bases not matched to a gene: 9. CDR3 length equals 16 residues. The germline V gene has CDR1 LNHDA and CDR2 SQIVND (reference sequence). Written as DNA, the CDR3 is TGTGCCAGTAGTGCCCGGGACAGGGTATGGAATCAGCCCCAGCATTTT. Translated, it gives CASSARDRVWNQPQHF.

CDR3 DNA sequence: TGCGCCAGCAGCTACGGACCTTCCCAAGAGACCCAGTACTTC. Residues: CASSYGPSQETQYF. V gene TRBV5-1 combines with J gene TRBJ2-5; D uncertain. There are 14 residues in the CDR3. Germline values: CDR1 SGHRS, CDR2 YFSETQ. With 3 bases removed from V and 1 base from J, the gap between germline ends came to 10 bases.

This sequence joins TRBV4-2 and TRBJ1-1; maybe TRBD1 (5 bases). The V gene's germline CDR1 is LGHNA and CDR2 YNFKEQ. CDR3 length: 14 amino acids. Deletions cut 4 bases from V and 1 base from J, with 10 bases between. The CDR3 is CASSPRDGNTEAFF. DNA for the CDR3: TGTGCCAGCAGCCCCAGGGACGGGAACACTGAAGCTTTCTTT.

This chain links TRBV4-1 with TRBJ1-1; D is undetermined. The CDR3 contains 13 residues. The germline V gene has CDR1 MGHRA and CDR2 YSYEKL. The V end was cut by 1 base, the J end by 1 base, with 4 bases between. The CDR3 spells CASSQVPNTEAFF. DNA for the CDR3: TGCGCCAGCAGCCAAGTTCCGAACACTGAAGCTTTCTTT.

DNA for the CDR3: TGTGCCAGCACCCGACAGGGTGTGGAGAGCAATGAGCAGTTCTTC. This codes for CASTRQGVESNEQFF. This chain connects TRBV2 to TRBJ2-1, with TRBD1 matching over 7 bases. The CDR3 loop spans 15 amino acids. Germline CDR1 is SNHLY and CDR2 is FYNNEI. Unmatched junction bases numbered 12, after V lost 7 bases and J lost 6 bases.

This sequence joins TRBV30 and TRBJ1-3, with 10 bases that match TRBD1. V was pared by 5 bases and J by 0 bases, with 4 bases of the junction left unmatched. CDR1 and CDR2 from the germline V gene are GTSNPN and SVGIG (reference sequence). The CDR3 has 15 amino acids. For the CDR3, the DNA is TGTGCCTGGTCGGGACAGGGGTACTCTGGAAACACCATATATTTT. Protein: CAWSGQGYSGNTIYF.

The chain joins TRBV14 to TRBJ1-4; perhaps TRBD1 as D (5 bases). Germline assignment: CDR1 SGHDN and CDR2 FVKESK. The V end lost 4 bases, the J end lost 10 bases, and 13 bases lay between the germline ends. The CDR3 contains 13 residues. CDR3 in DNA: TGTGCCAGCAGCCTCGGGGGATCCCTAAAACTGTTTTTT. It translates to CASSLGGSLKLFF.

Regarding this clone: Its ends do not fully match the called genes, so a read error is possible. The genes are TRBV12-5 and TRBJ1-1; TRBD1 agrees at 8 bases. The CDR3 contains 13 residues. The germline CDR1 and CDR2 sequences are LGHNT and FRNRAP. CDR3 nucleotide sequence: TGTGCTAGTGGTTTGGGACAGGGGCCTGAAGCCTTCTTT. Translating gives CASGLGQGPEAFF. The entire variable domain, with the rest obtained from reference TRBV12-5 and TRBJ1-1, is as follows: DARVTQTPRHKVTEMGQEVTMRCQPILGHNTVFWYRQTMMQGLELLAYFRNRAPLDDSGMPKDRFSAEMPDATLATLKIQPSEPRDSAVYFCASGLGQGPEAFFGQGTRLTVV.

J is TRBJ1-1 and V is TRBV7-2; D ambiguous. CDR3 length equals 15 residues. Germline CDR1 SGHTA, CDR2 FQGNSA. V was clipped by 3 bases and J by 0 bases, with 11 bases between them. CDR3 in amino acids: CASSFQPLVNTEAFF. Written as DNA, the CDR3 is TGTGCCAGCAGCTTTCAACCTTTAGTGAACACTGAAGCTTTCTTT.

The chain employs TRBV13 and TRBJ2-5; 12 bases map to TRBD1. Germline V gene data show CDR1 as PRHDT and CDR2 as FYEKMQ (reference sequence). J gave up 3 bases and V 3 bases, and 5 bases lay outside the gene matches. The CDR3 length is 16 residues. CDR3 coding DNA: TGTGCCAGCAGCTTCGGGACAGGGGGCGCCGAAGAGACCCAGTACTTC. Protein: CASSFGTGGAEETQYF.

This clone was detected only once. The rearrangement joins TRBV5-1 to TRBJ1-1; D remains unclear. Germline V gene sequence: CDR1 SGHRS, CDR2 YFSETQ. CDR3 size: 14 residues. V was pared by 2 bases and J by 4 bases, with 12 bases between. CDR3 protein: CASSLRGMGTEAFF. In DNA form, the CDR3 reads TGCGCCAGCAGCTTAAGAGGGATGGGCACTGAAGCTTTCTTT.

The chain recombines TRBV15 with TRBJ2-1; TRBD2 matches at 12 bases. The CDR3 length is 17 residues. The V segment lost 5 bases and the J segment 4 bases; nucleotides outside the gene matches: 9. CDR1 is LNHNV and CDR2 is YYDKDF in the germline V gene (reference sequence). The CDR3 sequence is CATSWGGGLAGYNEQFF. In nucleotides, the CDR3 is TGTGCCACCAGCTGGGGGGGTGGACTAGCGGGATACAATGAGCAGTTCTTC.

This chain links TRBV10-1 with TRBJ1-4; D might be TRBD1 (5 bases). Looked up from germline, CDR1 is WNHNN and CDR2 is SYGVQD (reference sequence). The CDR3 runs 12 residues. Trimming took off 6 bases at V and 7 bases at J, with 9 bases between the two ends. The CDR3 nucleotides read TGCGCCAGCAGCGGGGGGAGTGAAAAACTGTTTTTT. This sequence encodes CASSGGSEKLFF.

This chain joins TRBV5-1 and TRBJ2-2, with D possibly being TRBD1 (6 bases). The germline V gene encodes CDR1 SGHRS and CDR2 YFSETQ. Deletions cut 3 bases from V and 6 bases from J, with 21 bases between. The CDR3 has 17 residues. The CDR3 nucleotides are TGCGCCAGCAGCTGGACAGCACGGTCGAGGGCGGCCGGGGAGCTGTTTTTT. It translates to CASSWTARSRAAGELFF. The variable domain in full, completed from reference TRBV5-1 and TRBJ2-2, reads KAGVTQTPRYLIKTRGQQVTLSCSPISGHRSVSWYQQTPGQGLQFLFEYFSETQRNKGNFPGRFSGRQFSNSRSEMNVSTLELGDSALYLCASSWTARSRAAGELFFGEGSRLTVL.

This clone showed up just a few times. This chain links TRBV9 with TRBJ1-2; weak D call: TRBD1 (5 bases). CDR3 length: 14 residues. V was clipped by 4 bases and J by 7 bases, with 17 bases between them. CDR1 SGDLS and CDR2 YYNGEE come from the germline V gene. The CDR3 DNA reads TGTGCCAGCAGCTCTGAGAAAGGGGTCAGTGGCTACACCTTC. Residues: CASSSEKGVSGYTF.

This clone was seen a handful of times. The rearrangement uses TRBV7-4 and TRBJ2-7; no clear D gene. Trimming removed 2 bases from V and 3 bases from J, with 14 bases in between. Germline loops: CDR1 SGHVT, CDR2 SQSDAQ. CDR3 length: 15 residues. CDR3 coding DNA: TGTGCCAGCAGCTTAATAGGGAAGAGGTTCTACGAGCAGTACTTC. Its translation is CASSLIGKRFYEQYF.

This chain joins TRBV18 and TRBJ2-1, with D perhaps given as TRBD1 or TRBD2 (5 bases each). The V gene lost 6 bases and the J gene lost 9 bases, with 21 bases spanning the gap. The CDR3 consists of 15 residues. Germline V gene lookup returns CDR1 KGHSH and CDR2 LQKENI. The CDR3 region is CASSPPHRDGAEQFF. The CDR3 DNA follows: TGTGCCAGCTCCCCCCCTCACCGGGACGGGGCTGAGCAGTTCTTC. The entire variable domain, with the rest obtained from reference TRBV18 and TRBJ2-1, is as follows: NAGVMQNPRHLVRRRGQEARLRCSPMKGHSHVYWYRQLPEEGLKFMVYLQKENIIDESGMPKERFSAEFPKEGPSILRIQQVVRGDSAAYFCASSPPHRDGAEQFFGPGTRLTVL.

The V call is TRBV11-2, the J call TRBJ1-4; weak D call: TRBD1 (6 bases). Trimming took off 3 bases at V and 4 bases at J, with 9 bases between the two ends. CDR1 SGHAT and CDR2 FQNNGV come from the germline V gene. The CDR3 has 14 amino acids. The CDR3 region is CASSLDSFNEKLFF. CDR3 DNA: TGTGCCAGCAGCTTGGACAGTTTTAATGAAAAACTGTTTTTT. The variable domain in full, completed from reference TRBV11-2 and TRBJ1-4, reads EAGVAQSPRYKIIEKRQSVAFWCNPISGHATLYWYQQILGQGPKLLIQFQNNGVVDDSQLPKDRFSAERLKGVDSTLKIQPAKLEDSAVYLCASSLDSFNEKLFFGSGTQLSVL.

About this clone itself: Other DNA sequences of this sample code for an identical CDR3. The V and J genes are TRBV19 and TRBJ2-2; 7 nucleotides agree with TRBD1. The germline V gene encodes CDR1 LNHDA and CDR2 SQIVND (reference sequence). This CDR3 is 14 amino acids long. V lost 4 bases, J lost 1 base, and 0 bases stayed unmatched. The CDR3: CASSRTGNTGELFF. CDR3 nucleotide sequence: TGTGCCAGTAGTAGGACAGGGAACACCGGGGAGCTGTTTTTT. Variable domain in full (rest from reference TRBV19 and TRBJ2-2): DGGITQSPKYLFRKEGQNVTLSCEQNLNHDAMYWYRQDPGQGLRLIYYSQIVNDFQKGDIAEGYSVSREKKESFPLTVTSAQKNPTAFYLCASSRTGNTGELFFGEGSRLTVL.

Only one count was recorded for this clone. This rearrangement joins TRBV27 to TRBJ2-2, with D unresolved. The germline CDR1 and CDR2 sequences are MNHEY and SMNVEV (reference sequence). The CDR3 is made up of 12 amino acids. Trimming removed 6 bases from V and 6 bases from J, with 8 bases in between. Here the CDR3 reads CASSYLAGELFF. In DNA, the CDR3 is TGTGCCAGCAGCTACCTGGCCGGGGAGCTGTTTTTT.

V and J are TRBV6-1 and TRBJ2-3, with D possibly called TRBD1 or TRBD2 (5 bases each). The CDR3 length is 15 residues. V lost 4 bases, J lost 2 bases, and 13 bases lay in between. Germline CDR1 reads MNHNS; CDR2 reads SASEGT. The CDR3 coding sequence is TGTGCCAGCAGTGCCGAGGGGCGGACCACAGATACGCAGTATTTT. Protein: CASSAEGRTTDTQYF.

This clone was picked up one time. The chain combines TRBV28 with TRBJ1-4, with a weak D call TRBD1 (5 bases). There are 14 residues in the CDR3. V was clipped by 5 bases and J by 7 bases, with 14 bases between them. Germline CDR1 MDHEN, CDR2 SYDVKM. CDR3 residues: CASSPTPGAEKLFF. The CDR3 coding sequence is TGTGCCAGCAGTCCGACCCCTGGGGCTGAAAAACTGTTTTTT.

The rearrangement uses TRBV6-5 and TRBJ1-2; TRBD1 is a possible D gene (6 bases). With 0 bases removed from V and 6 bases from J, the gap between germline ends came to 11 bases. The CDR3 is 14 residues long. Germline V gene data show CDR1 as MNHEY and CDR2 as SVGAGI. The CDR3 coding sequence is TGTGCCAGCAGTTACTCGGCAGGGGCGGATGGCTACACCTTC. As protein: CASSYSAGADGYTF.

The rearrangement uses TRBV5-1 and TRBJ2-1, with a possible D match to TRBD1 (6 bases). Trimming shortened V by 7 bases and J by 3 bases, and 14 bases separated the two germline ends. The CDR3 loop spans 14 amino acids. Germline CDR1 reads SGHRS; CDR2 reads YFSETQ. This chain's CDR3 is CASRRDTFYNEQFF. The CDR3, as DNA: TGCGCCAGCCGACGGGACACCTTCTACAATGAGCAGTTCTTC.